These 10 T cell receptor beta chains came from one sample sequenced in a study of CD8 T cells in ankylosing spondylitis. MiXCR, applied by TCRdb to the 5' RACE reads, yields one record per CDR3 protein. The data contain around 340,000 distinct CDR3 sequences, 20% to 25% of them singletons. Sequenced input: blood, either unsorted or a sorted T cell fraction (not recorded which). These receptor sequences come from a male donor with ankylosing spondylitis or in good health (not recorded which).

This clonotype was counted many times. This chain uses TRBV29-1 with TRBJ2-5; D is unresolved. This CDR3 spans 11 amino acids. Germline CDR1 SQVTM, CDR2 ANQGSEA. Between the trimmed V and J ends, which lost 4 bases and 2 bases, there was a span of 5 bases. In DNA, the CDR3 is TGCAGCGTTGTGGGACAAGAGACCCAGTACTTC. This sequence encodes CSVVGQETQYF. The full variable domain, rest sourced from reference TRBV29-1 and TRBJ2-5, is SAVISQKPSRDICQRGTSLTIQCQVDSQVTMMFWYRQQPGQSLTLIATANQGSEATYESGFVIDKFPISRPNLTFSTLTVSNMSPEDSSIYLCSVVGQETQYFGPGTRLLVL.

The chain has TRBV29-1 and TRBJ2-1; D remains ambiguous. Germline CDR1 is SQVTM and CDR2 is ANQGSEA. V was shortened by 3 bases and J by 6 bases, with 9 bases between the two germline ends. CDR3 length: 12 residues. The chain's CDR3 is CSVEVPLNEQFF. The CDR3 coding sequence is TGCAGCGTTGAGGTACCTCTCAATGAGCAGTTCTTC.

This clonotype has only a few counts. CDR3 amino acids: CASEGGAYSGELFF. DNA of the CDR3: TGTGCCAGCGAGGGGGGGGCGTACTCCGGGGAGCTGTTTTTT. The chain uses TRBV6-1 and TRBJ2-2; the D gene is possibly TRBD2 (7 bases). The CDR3 is 14 residues long. V dropped 8 bases and J dropped 6 bases, with 16 bases sitting between them. The germline V gene has CDR1 MNHNS and CDR2 SASEGT.

V and J are TRBV4-1 and TRBJ2-7; D possibly corresponds to TRBD2 (5 bases). Trimming shortened V by 4 bases and J by 2 bases, and 12 bases separated the two germline ends. The CDR3 is 14 amino acids. Germline V gives CDR1 MGHRA, CDR2 YSYEKL. The CDR3 nucleotides are TGCGCCAGCAGCCCTTGGACTTCCGCCTACGAGCAGTACTTC. The encoded protein is CASSPWTSAYEQYF.

This chain connects TRBV7-9 to TRBJ2-1; D may be TRBD1 or TRBD2 (5 bases each). V was pared by 5 bases and J by 8 bases, with 19 bases between. CDR3 length equals 15 residues. The germline V gene encodes CDR1 SEHNR and CDR2 FQNEAQ (reference sequence). The CDR3 DNA reads as TGTGCCAGCAGCCCGAGGGACGGACAATACGATGAGCAGTTCTTC. This sequence encodes CASSPRDGQYDEQFF.

The chain uses TRBV4-1 and TRBJ2-1; no firm D call. The CDR3 has 14 amino acids. CDR1 and CDR2 from the germline V gene are MGHRA and YSYEKL. V lost 1 base to trimming and J lost 4 bases, with 8 bases between them. The CDR3 coding sequence is TGCGCCAGCAGCCAAGTAATTGGTTACAATGAGCAGTTCTTC. Protein product: CASSQVIGYNEQFF.

This clonotype was seen more than once but under ten times. J is TRBJ2-7 and V is TRBV28; no reliable D call. Germline V gene sequence: CDR1 MDHEN, CDR2 SYDVKM. The V and J ends lost 8 bases and 3 bases respectively, with 14 bases between them. The CDR3 runs to 13 residues. The DNA for the CDR3 is TGTGCCAGCCCGGACGGAGTCATCTACGAGCAGTACTTC. It translates to CASPDGVIYEQYF.

The chain couples TRBV12-3 or TRBV12-4 to TRBJ2-7, with D maybe TRBD2 (5 bases). The CDR3 has 13 residues. With 4 bases removed from V and 3 bases from J, the gap between germline ends came to 10 bases. This CDR3 is CASSSVGGYEQYF. In DNA, the CDR3 is TGTGCCAGCAGTTCGGTTGGAGGCTACGAGCAGTACTTC.

V gene TRBV4-1 combines with J gene TRBJ2-3, with 8 positions matching TRBD2. The CDR3 extends over 15 amino acids. Germline loops: CDR1 MGHRA, CDR2 YSYEKL. J gave up 1 base and V 1 base, and 1 base lay outside the gene matches. The CDR3 DNA follows: TGCGCCAGCAGCCAAGCGGGGGGGGGCACAGATACGCAGTATTTT. Its translation: CASSQAGGGTDTQYF.

This clonotype has just a few counts. This CDR3 reads CSASSGLGANVLTF. In DNA form, the CDR3 reads TGCAGTGCTAGTTCGGGGCTTGGGGCCAACGTCCTGACTTTC. The chain has TRBV20-1 and TRBJ2-6, with D perhaps TRBD1 or TRBD2 (5 bases each). With 3 bases removed from V and 3 bases from J, the gap between germline ends came to 9 bases. Germline CDR1 reads DFQATT; CDR2 reads SNEGSKA (reference sequence). The CDR3 has 14 residues.